This T cell receptor beta chain was retrieved from a study of T cells after yellow fever vaccination. This clonotype appeared many times. Its antigen remains unknown. Making TCR cDNA involved 5'RACE template switching, which added UMIs and a universal primer site. TCRdb re-called the 5' RACE reads through MiXCR, storing one row per CDR3 protein. Among tens of thousands of distinct CDR3 sequences listed, around 7% were seen once. Trimming left V 3 bases short and J 7 bases short, with 10 bases between. The CDR3 length is 12 residues. The study's findings and limits: Post-booster repertoires again held most primary-vaccination clones (around 95% CD4, 88% CD8). Faster peaking, at day 5 versus 15, marked a secondary response that was weaker. Abundant clonotypes from the bulk population could have been carried over as contaminants into FACS-sorted repertoires.

Sequencing used CD8+ T cells sorted from PBMCs, obtained about 5 days after the first yellow fever vaccination. The chain couples TRBV12-3 or TRBV12-4 to TRBJ2-7; D remains ambiguous. This TCR derives from a man aged 18 to 35 who received the YFV17D yellow fever vaccine. In DNA form, the CDR3 reads TGTGCCAGCAGTTTTGGAGTTCGGGAGCAGTACTTC. Translating gives CASSFGVREQYF.